The 32 T cell receptor beta chains listed next were all sequenced from one sample in a study of vaccination effects on CD4 cells after COVID-19. Assay used: immunoSEQ multiplex PCR; TCRdb lists only in-frame clones, some missing. The sample gives about 71,000 clones, approximately 70% of which show up once; roughly 4% is in the top ten. CD4+ T cells specific for antigen were expanded with viral peptide pools by the ViraFEST assay before sequencing. Following a roughly 11-day culture, CD4+ T cells were purified. All vaccine recipients tested negative for nucleocapsid antibodies and had never contracted SARS-CoV-2 infection. Their antigen targets remain unknown. Sequenced material: CD4+ T cells from PBMCs cultured with HCoV-OC43 spike peptides, taken before COVID-19 vaccination. Subset specified: HCoV-OC43 spike overlapping peptide pool stimulation. The receptors stem from a human donor who received a COVID-19 vaccine.

The chain has TRBV3-1 (or the pseudogene TRBV3-2) and TRBJ1-4; possibly TRBD1 for D (5 bases). CDR3 size: 14 residues. CDR1 and CDR2 (germline): LGHDT, YNNKEL (reference sequence). Trimming cost V 5 bases and J 2 bases, with 9 bases left between them. CDR3 loop: CASSIRGTNEKLFF. The CDR3 DNA follows: TGTGCCAGCAGCATTCGGGGGACTAATGAAAAACTGTTTTTT.

The J gene is TRBJ2-2, the V gene TRBV7-8, with 10 positions matching TRBD2. V trimming: 1 base; J trimming: 2 bases; junction bases outside the gene matches: 4. This CDR3 has 17 amino acids. CDR1 is SGHVS, CDR2 FQNEAQ, per germline. As DNA, the CDR3 is TGTGCCAGCAGCTTAGTGCTAGCGGGGGTTAACACCGGGGAGCTGTTTTTT. Protein: CASSLVLAGVNTGELFF.

This chain connects TRBV4-1 to TRBJ1-1, with a possible D match to TRBD1 (6 bases). Germline V lookup: CDR1 MGHRA, CDR2 YSYEKL. Trimming removed 1 base at V and 2 bases at J, with 11 bases between. This CDR3 has 15 residues. The CDR3 coding sequence is TGCGCCAGCAGCCAAGCAGACAGGATAAACACTGAAGCTTTCTTT. As protein: CASSQADRINTEAFF.

This clone has just one count. The chain links TRBV5-5 to TRBJ1-2, with a weak D call TRBD1 (6 bases). This CDR3 region has 16 residues. CDR1 is SGHKS and CDR2 is YYEKEE in the germline V gene (reference sequence). The germline V and J ends were trimmed by 0 bases and 0 bases, with 12 bases remaining between them. In DNA form, the CDR3 reads TGTGCCAGCAGCTTGGCCTTCAGGGGAACTAACTATGGCTACACCTTC. Amino acid sequence: CASSLAFRGTNYGYTF.

This clone occurred a few times. The chain carries TRBV18 and TRBJ2-7; the match to TRBD1 covers 10 bases. V shed 4 bases, J shed 3 bases, and the junction held 12 bases outside the gene matches. The CDR3 covers 17 residues. The germline V gene encodes CDR1 KGHSH and CDR2 LQKENI. The CDR3, as DNA: TGTGCCAGCTCACAAGCCCGGGACAGGGGCCAAATCTACGAGCAGTACGTC. This encodes CASSQARDRGQIYEQYV.

The J gene is TRBJ1-2, the V gene TRBV7-3; D call uncertain. Trimming removed 2 bases at V and 6 bases at J, with 16 bases between. The CDR3 spans 15 residues. The germline CDR1 and CDR2 sequences are SGHTA and FQGTGA. The CDR3 here is CASSLGPQRKNGYTF. In DNA, the CDR3 is TGTGCCAGCAGCTTAGGTCCCCAGAGGAAAAATGGCTACACCTTC.

The V call is TRBV11-2, the J call TRBJ2-2; D is ambiguous. Trimming pared 6 bases from V and 4 bases from J, leaving 12 bases between. The CDR3 runs 14 residues. CDR1 SGHAT and CDR2 FQNNGV come from the germline V gene. In DNA form, the CDR3 reads TGTGCCAGCAGGTTGGCCTCGACCACCGGGGAGCTGTTTTTT. Residues: CASRLASTTGELFF. The full variable domain, rest sourced from reference TRBV11-2 and TRBJ2-2, is EAGVAQSPRYKIIEKRQSVAFWCNPISGHATLYWYQQILGQGPKLLIQFQNNGVVDDSQLPKDRFSAERLKGVDSTLKIQPAKLEDSAVYLCASRLASTTGELFFGEGSRLTVL.

This chain joins TRBV7-2 and TRBJ2-2; possible D gene TRBD2, 6 bases. V gave up 3 bases and J gave up 5 bases, with 13 bases separating them. The germline V gene has CDR1 SGHTA and CDR2 FQGNSA. This CDR3 has 15 amino acids. The CDR3 is CASSFFGGFTGELFF. CDR3 DNA sequence: TGTGCCAGCAGCTTTTTCGGGGGTTTTACCGGGGAGCTGTTTTTT. Combining the CDR3 with reference TRBV7-2 and TRBJ2-2 gives the whole variable domain GAGVSQSPSNKVTEKGKDVELRCDPISGHTALYWYRQSLGQGLEFLIYFQGNSAPDKSGLPSDRFSAERTGGSVSTLTIQRTQQEDSAVYLCASSFFGGFTGELFFGEGSRLTVL.

The V gene is TRBV2, the J gene TRBJ1-5; D gene ambiguous. V was shortened by 7 bases and J by 6 bases, with 10 bases between the two germline ends. Germline loops: CDR1 SNHLY, CDR2 FYNNEI. The CDR3 is 12 amino acids. The CDR3 loop reads CASTRAGQPQHF. CDR3 nucleotide sequence: TGTGCCAGCACTCGCGCGGGTCAGCCCCAGCATTTT.

This chain links TRBV5-1 with TRBJ2-2; D is unresolved. CDR1 is SGHRS, CDR2 YFSETQ, per germline. Trimming removed 0 bases from V and 2 bases from J, with 8 bases in between. The CDR3 covers 15 residues. The CDR3 DNA follows: TGCGCCAGCAGCTTGGTAGCAGGTAACACCGGGGAGCTGTTTTTT. This translates into CASSLVAGNTGELFF.

This CDR3 is CASRRQGFNYGYTF. Here the CDR3 DNA reads TGTGCCAGCAGGCGTCAGGGATTTAACTATGGCTACACCTTC. The chain employs TRBV6-6 and TRBJ1-2; D is possibly TRBD1 (5 bases). CDR1 MNHNY and CDR2 SVGAGI come from the germline V gene (reference sequence). Trimming took 6 bases from V and 1 from J, leaving 12 bases between them. The CDR3 has 14 residues.

The chain is built from TRBV9 and TRBJ2-2; D unclear. The CDR3 sequence is 15 residues long. Germline assignment: CDR1 SGDLS and CDR2 YYNGEE. V was clipped by 1 base and J by 3 bases, with 10 bases between them. The CDR3 region has the DNA TGTGCCAGCAGCGTAAAAACGCGAGACACCGGGGAGCTGTTTTTT. Amino acid sequence: CASSVKTRDTGELFF.

The genes are TRBV24-1 and TRBJ2-5; 8 bases fit TRBD2. Trimming took 2 bases from V and 5 from J; bases not matched to a gene: 3. From germline, CDR1 is KGHDR and CDR2 SFDVKD. The CDR3 has 14 residues. This chain's CDR3 is CATSDSGGTETQYF. Written as DNA, the CDR3 is TGTGCCACCAGTGATTCGGGGGGGACCGAGACCCAGTACTTC.

The rearrangement joins TRBV4-1 to TRBJ2-2, with D possibly being TRBD1 (6 bases). The V gene's germline CDR1 is MGHRA and CDR2 YSYEKL. This CDR3 has 16 residues. The ends were cut back, 0 bases at V and 3 bases at J, with 11 bases in the middle. The CDR3 sequence: CASSQEGGWYTGELFF. DNA for the CDR3: TGCGCCAGCAGCCAAGAAGGGGGTTGGTACACCGGGGAGCTGTTTTTT.

This clone was picked up one time. The rearrangement uses TRBV5-1 and TRBJ2-3; 9 positions match TRBD1. Germline CDR1 SGHRS, CDR2 YFSETQ. J was trimmed by 0 bases and V by 4 bases; bases with no gene match: 3. The CDR3 totals 15 residues. CDR3 coding DNA: TGCGCCAGCAGCCTCGACAGGGGGAGCACAGATACGCAGTATTTT. It translates to CASSLDRGSTDTQYF.

This clone was counted between two and nine times. The chain employs TRBV12-3 or TRBV12-4 and TRBJ1-3; D unresolved. The ends were cut back, 2 bases at V and 8 bases at J, with 10 bases in the middle. CDR3 size: 13 residues. Here the CDR3 reads CASSLRGTDTIYF. CDR3 nucleotide sequence: TGTGCCAGCAGTTTACGGGGAACGGACACCATATATTTT.

Only a few counts were recorded for this clone. This chain joins TRBV2 and TRBJ2-1; the match to TRBD1 covers 7 bases. The CDR3 covers 12 residues. The V gene end was trimmed by 3 bases and the J gene end by 12 bases; junction bases not matched to a gene: 5. Germline V gene lookup returns CDR1 SNHLY and CDR2 FYNNEI. Here the CDR3 DNA reads TGTGCCAGCAGTGATATAGGGGGCGGGCAGTTCTTC. Translated: CASSDIGGGQFF.

V gene TRBV5-8 combines with J gene TRBJ1-2; 8 bases fit TRBD1. The CDR3 has 16 amino acids. Germline CDR1 reads SGHTS; CDR2 reads YDEGEE. The trim removed 5 bases at V and 8 bases at J, leaving 17 bases unmatched. The CDR3 loop is CASSSRRAGGDEGYTF. CDR3 DNA sequence: TGTGCCAGCAGTTCGCGCCGAGCAGGGGGCGACGAGGGCTACACCTTC.

The chain combines TRBV3-1 (or the pseudogene TRBV3-2) with TRBJ2-5, with D perhaps matching TRBD2 (5 bases). The CDR3 extends over 14 amino acids. Deletions cut 3 bases from V and 1 base from J, with 9 bases between. CDR1 is LGHDT, CDR2 YNNKEL, per germline (reference sequence). CDR3 nucleotides: TGTGCCAGCAGCCACGGAGGACTCCAAGAGACCCAGTACTTC. This encodes CASSHGGLQETQYF.

CDR3 protein: CASSFGGGDTEAFF. The CDR3 bases are TGTGCCAGCAGCTTTGGGGGCGGCGACACTGAAGCTTTCTTT. This sequence joins TRBV7-2 and TRBJ1-1; TRBD1 might be the D (6 bases). CDR3 length: 14 residues. Trimming stripped 3 bases from V and 3 bases from J, with 11 bases between. Per germline, CDR1 SGHTA and CDR2 FQGNSA.

This chain uses TRBV2 with TRBJ2-7; D possibly uses TRBD1 or TRBD2 (6 bases each). This CDR3 has 14 amino acids. Trimming took off 4 bases at V and 2 bases at J, with 12 bases between the two ends. CDR1 and CDR2 (germline): SNHLY, FYNNEI. This CDR3 reads CASSGFGGTYEQYV. CDR3 coding DNA: TGTGCCAGCAGTGGGTTCGGGGGCACCTACGAGCAGTACGTC.

The chain carries TRBV12-3 or TRBV12-4 and TRBJ2-5; D uncertain. V lost 4 bases to trimming and J lost 4 bases, with 7 bases between them. This CDR3 contains 12 residues. The CDR3, as DNA: TGTGCCAGCAGTTCACTTCTAGAGACCCAGTACTTC. Residues: CASSSLLETQYF.

This clone appeared a few times. The V and J genes are TRBV27 and TRBJ1-5, with D possibly matching TRBD1 (6 bases). Deletions cut 6 bases from V and 0 bases from J, with 12 bases between. The CDR3 extends over 15 amino acids. CDR1 is MNHEY, CDR2 SMNVEV, per germline (reference sequence). CDR3 in DNA: TGTGCCAGCAGCCGGACAGACCCTAGCAATCAGCCCCAGCATTTT. It encodes CASSRTDPSNQPQHF.

DNA for the CDR3: TGCGCCAGCAGCTTGCAGGGGCCCTTCTCCTATAATTCACCCCTCCACTTT. This translates into CASSLQGPFSYNSPLHF. The rearrangement uses TRBV5-1 and TRBJ1-6; D possibly corresponds to TRBD1 (6 bases). V was cut by 1 base and J by 0 bases, with 11 bases left in between. The CDR3 runs to 17 residues. Germline V gene lookup returns CDR1 SGHRS and CDR2 YFSETQ.

This clone was counted only a few times. This chain uses TRBV5-1 with TRBJ1-2; tentatively, D is TRBD1 (5 bases). CDR3 length equals 13 residues. Germline loops: CDR1 SGHRS, CDR2 YFSETQ. The V end lost 1 base, the J end lost 8 bases, and 12 bases lay between the germline ends. The CDR3: CASSLSGENGYTF. The CDR3 nucleotides read TGCGCCAGCAGCTTGTCGGGGGAGAACGGCTACACCTTC.

The V gene is TRBV5-1, the J gene TRBJ1-6; D not resolved. Trimming removed 2 bases at V and 5 bases at J, with 8 bases between. Looked up from germline, CDR1 is SGHRS and CDR2 is YFSETQ. This CDR3 has 14 amino acids. CDR3 coding DNA: TGCGCCAGCAGCTTCGGTCAGAATAATTCACCCCTCCACTTT. Translating it yields CASSFGQNNSPLHF. Full variable domain (remainder filled in from reference TRBV5-1 and TRBJ1-6): KAGVTQTPRYLIKTRGQQVTLSCSPISGHRSVSWYQQTPGQGLQFLFEYFSETQRNKGNFPGRFSGRQFSNSRSEMNVSTLELGDSALYLCASSFGQNNSPLHFGNGTRLTVT.

This clone was found a few times. The chain joins TRBV20-1 to TRBJ2-2, with D hard to call. Trimming shortened V by 3 bases and J by 5 bases, and 4 bases separated the two germline ends. This CDR3 contains 11 residues. Germline V gives CDR1 DFQATT, CDR2 SNEGSKA (reference sequence). The CDR3: CSARGTGELFF. In DNA, the CDR3 is TGCAGTGCTAGGGGGACCGGGGAGCTGTTTTTT.

This clone was recorded a few times. The chain uses TRBV10-3 and TRBJ1-6; the D gene is possibly TRBD1 (5 bases). V was trimmed by 6 bases and J by 7 bases, leaving 19 bases between them. Germline CDR1 reads ENHRY; CDR2 reads SYGVKD. The CDR3 loop spans 16 amino acids. CDR3 DNA sequence: TGTGCCATCAGCCGTACGACGGGGGAGGAAAATTCACCCCTCCACTTT. Translated, it gives CAISRTTGEENSPLHF.

The V gene is TRBV18, the J gene TRBJ1-3, with a tentative D call TRBD1 (5 bases). CDR3 size: 15 residues. Per the germline V gene, CDR1 is KGHSH and CDR2 is LQKENI. V shed 1 base and J shed 4 bases, with 11 bases lying between them. CDR3 region: CASSPLRGDGNTIYF. For the CDR3, the DNA is TGTGCCAGCTCACCACTCCGGGGGGACGGAAACACCATATATTTT.

V is TRBV7-3 and J is TRBJ2-1, with 10 positions matching TRBD1. The CDR3 consists of 14 residues. After removal of 5 bases from V and 8 bases from J, the junction contained 6 bases not matched to a gene. Germline V gene data show CDR1 as SGHTA and CDR2 as FQGTGA. This CDR3 is CASSIGTGVDEQFF. The CDR3 DNA reads as TGTGCCAGCAGCATCGGGACAGGGGTGGATGAGCAGTTCTTC.

The table lists this clone with a count of one. The chain is built from TRBV27 and TRBJ2-5; a weak D match, TRBD1 (6 bases). The V gene lost 4 bases and the J gene lost 0 bases, with 9 bases spanning the gap. The CDR3 is made up of 14 amino acids. The germline CDR1 and CDR2 sequences are MNHEY and SMNVEV (reference sequence). The CDR3 loop reads CASSYTGYQETQYF. The CDR3 DNA follows: TGTGCCAGCAGTTACACAGGGTACCAAGAGACCCAGTACTTC.

The chain is built from TRBV6-2 or TRBV6-3 and TRBJ2-3; 7 bases are shared with TRBD1. CDR3 length equals 14 residues. V was pared by 5 bases and J by 4 bases, with 6 bases of the junction left unmatched. CDR1 MNHEY and CDR2 SVGEGT come from the germline V gene. The CDR3 nucleotides are TGTGCCAGCAGTACTCGACAGGGATCAGATACGCAGTATTTT. Protein sequence: CASSTRQGSDTQYF.